The next 28 T cell receptor beta chains were all read from a single sample in a study of blood T cell repertoires in COVID-19. Sequencing was performed with immunoSEQ multiplex PCR; in TCRdb, only in-frame clones are kept and a portion is missing. The table shows 150,000 to 200,000 clones, with about 83% occurring only once. Specimen: peripheral blood. The source is a man between 40 and 49 years old who had recovered from COVID-19.

The chain carries TRBV15 and TRBJ1-1, with 7 bases identical to TRBD1. Germline loops: CDR1 LNHNV, CDR2 YYDKDF (reference sequence). V lost 5 bases, J lost 2 bases, and 5 bases stayed unmatched. The length of the CDR3 is 14 residues. The CDR3 DNA reads as TGTGCCACCAGCGACAGGGAGCGTAACACTGAAGCTTTCTTT. It yields the protein CATSDRERNTEAFF.

This chain joins TRBV29-1 and TRBJ1-1; a weak D match, TRBD1 (6 bases). Germline CDR1 reads SQVTM; CDR2 reads ANQGSEA. CDR3 length: 14 amino acids. Trimming stripped 7 bases from V and 4 bases from J, with 19 bases between. The CDR3, as DNA: TGCAGCGCCCGATTGGAGGGAGGGGGCACTGAAGCTTTCTTT. Translating it yields CSARLEGGGTEAFF.

The chain links TRBV6-6 to TRBJ2-1, with D uncertain. The germline V gene has CDR1 MNHNY and CDR2 SVGAGI (reference sequence). The CDR3 covers 15 residues. V was trimmed by 4 bases and J by 6 bases, leaving 16 bases between them. The CDR3, as DNA: TGTGCCAGCAGTTCCCCTATGGGCATCACCAATGAGCAGTTCTTC. It yields the protein CASSSPMGITNEQFF.

The rearrangement uses TRBV4-1 and TRBJ2-5; D is perhaps TRBD1 (8 bases). Germline V CDR1 and CDR2: MGHRA, YSYEKL. The V end was cut by 4 bases, the J end by 9 bases, with 24 bases between. This CDR3 has 16 amino acids. This CDR3 is CASSLGGTGPGWPQYF. CDR3 DNA: TGCGCCAGCAGCCTGGGGGGGACAGGACCTGGGTGGCCCCAGTACTTC.

This chain links TRBV2 with TRBJ2-3; 9 bases line up with TRBD1. This CDR3 has 18 residues. V shed 5 bases, J shed 0 bases, and the junction held 12 bases outside the gene matches. Looked up from germline, CDR1 is SNHLY and CDR2 is FYNNEI. The CDR3 is CASSTPGQGLMSTDTQYF. CDR3 sequence (DNA): TGTGCCAGCAGTACTCCGGGACAGGGTCTTATGAGCACAGATACGCAGTATTTT.

In DNA, the CDR3 is TGTGCCAGCAGTCCCCCCACCAGCGGGGGGTCAGATACGCAGTATTTT. It is translated as CASSPPTSGGSDTQYF. The V and J genes are TRBV5-4 and TRBJ2-3, with 9 bases aligning to TRBD2. This CDR3 has 16 amino acids. V lost 5 bases and J lost 4; bases outside the gene matches: 11. The V gene's germline CDR1 is SGHNT and CDR2 YYREEE (reference sequence).

This chain uses TRBV5-6 with TRBJ1-2, with TRBD1 identical over 7 bases. Unmatched junction bases numbered 8, after V lost 1 base and J lost 5 bases. In germline, CDR1 is SGHDT, CDR2 YYEEEE. There are 15 residues in the CDR3. The CDR3 region is CASSLTGEMWYGYTF. CDR3 in DNA: TGTGCCAGCAGCTTGACAGGGGAAATGTGGTATGGCTACACCTTC. Filled out from reference TRBV5-6 and TRBJ1-2, the complete variable domain reads DAGVTQSPTHLIKTRGQQVTLRCSPKSGHDTVSWYQQALGQGPQFIFQYYEEEERQRGNFPDRFSGHQFPNYSSELNVNALLLGDSALYLCASSLTGEMWYGYTFGSGTRLTVV.

CDR3 amino acids: CASSLLTVLNQPQHF. DNA of the CDR3: TGTGCCAGCAGCCTACTGACAGTTCTTAATCAGCCCCAGCATTTT. The chain carries TRBV7-9 and TRBJ1-5; weak D call: TRBD1 (5 bases). The ends were cut back, 5 bases at V and 4 bases at J, with 15 bases in the middle. The germline V gene encodes CDR1 SEHNR and CDR2 FQNEAQ (reference sequence). The CDR3 loop spans 15 amino acids.

This clone was seen once. This chain links TRBV14 with TRBJ2-5; D gene uncertain. The CDR3 extends over 12 amino acids. V dropped 0 bases and J dropped 10 bases, with 9 bases sitting between them. The germline CDR1 and CDR2 sequences are SGHDN and FVKESK. CDR3 protein: CASSQDRVIQYF. The CDR3 bases are TGTGCCAGCAGCCAAGACCGAGTAATCCAGTACTTC.

The DNA for the CDR3 is TGTGCCAGCAGGTCAGCCCAGGGGAACACTGAAGCTTTCTTT. This encodes CASRSAQGNTEAFF. The V gene is TRBV9, the J gene TRBJ1-1; possibly TRBD1 for D (5 bases). CDR1 SGDLS and CDR2 YYNGEE come from the germline V gene. Trimming cost V 5 bases and J 1 base, with 12 bases left between them. The CDR3 is 14 amino acids.

This clone qualifies as medium-sized. This sequence joins TRBV25-1 and TRBJ1-2; D is unresolved. The germline gives CDR1 MGHDK, CDR2 SYGVNS. This CDR3 spans 13 amino acids. With 7 bases removed from V and 8 bases from J, the gap between germline ends came to 17 bases. CDR3 amino acids: CASTLGEGEGYTF. CDR3 nucleotide sequence: TGTGCCAGCACCTTGGGAGAAGGAGAAGGCTACACCTTC.

The chain combines TRBV27 with TRBJ2-1; 13 bases are a match to TRBD2. The CDR3 extends over 15 amino acids. Per the germline V gene, CDR1 is MNHEY and CDR2 is SMNVEV (reference sequence). With 6 bases clipped from V and 7 bases from J, the junction kept 6 bases outside the gene matches. The DNA of the CDR3 is TGTGCCAGCAGCCCCGGGACTAGCGGGAAGAATGAGCAGTTCTTC. It translates to CASSPGTSGKNEQFF.

This chain links TRBV7-9 with TRBJ1-5; the D is unclear. The CDR3 loop spans 13 amino acids. Germline loops: CDR1 SEHNR, CDR2 FQNEAQ (reference sequence). Trimming left V 5 bases short and J 9 bases short, with 14 bases between. The CDR3 protein is CASSAYEGRPQHF. DNA for the CDR3: TGTGCCAGCAGCGCCTACGAGGGTCGGCCCCAGCATTTT. Using reference TRBV7-9 and TRBJ1-5 for the parts outside the CDR3, the full variable domain is DTGVSQNPRHKITKRGQNVTFRCDPISEHNRLYWYRQTLGQGPEFLTYFQNEAQLEKSRLLSDRFSAERPKGSFSTLEIQRTEQGDSAMYLCASSAYEGRPQHFGDGTRLSIL.

The chain is built from TRBV20-1 and TRBJ2-3; the match to TRBD2 covers 11 bases. The CDR3 consists of 15 residues. Germline loops: CDR1 DFQATT, CDR2 SNEGSKA (reference sequence). V was pared by 3 bases and J by 3 bases, with 5 bases of the junction left unmatched. CDR3 nucleotides: TGCAGTGCTAGTAGCGGGGGGGCCGTGACAGATACGCAGTATTTT. Protein: CSASSGGAVTDTQYF.

The chain uses TRBV29-1 and TRBJ2-3, with D possibly TRBD2 on 6 matching bases. V lost 4 bases and J lost 2, with 13 bases in between. The germline CDR1 and CDR2 sequences are SQVTM and ANQGSEA. The CDR3 is made up of 14 amino acids. CDR3 in DNA: TGCAGCGTTGGCGAGACTAGTTCCACAGATACGCAGTATTTT. This translates into CSVGETSSTDTQYF.

The rearrangement links TRBV11-3 to TRBJ2-5, with a weak D call TRBD2 (6 bases). This CDR3 comprises 13 residues. V lost 6 bases and J 9 bases, leaving 17 bases between the germline ends. The germline gives CDR1 SGHNT, CDR2 YENEEA. CDR3 residues: CASRVRGSGSQYF. As DNA, the CDR3 is TGTGCCAGCAGGGTCCGGGGGTCGGGGTCCCAGTACTTC.

The gene calls are TRBV6-5 and TRBJ2-5; weak D call: TRBD1 (5 bases). Germline CDR1 MNHEY, CDR2 SVGAGI. V was shortened by 4 bases and J by 1 base, with 10 bases between the two germline ends. There are 14 residues in the CDR3. The CDR3 coding sequence is TGTGCCAGCAGTTCAACAGGTGCCCAAGAGACCCAGTACTTC. Translating gives CASSSTGAQETQYF.

V is TRBV24-1 and J is TRBJ2-1, with D unresolved. Germline lookup yields CDR1 KGHDR and CDR2 SFDVKD. The CDR3 spans 11 residues. The V end lost 3 bases, the J end lost 8 bases, and 4 bases lay between the germline ends. CDR3 protein: CATSDIYEQFF. The CDR3, as DNA: TGTGCCACCAGTGATATCTATGAGCAGTTCTTC.

This clone was found once. V and J are TRBV7-6 and TRBJ1-3, with D tentatively TRBD1 (5 bases). The CDR3 runs 15 residues. CDR1 and CDR2 (germline): SGHVS, FNYEAQ. V lost 5 bases and J lost 4, with 15 bases in between. CDR3 sequence reads: CASSERSPGGNTIYF. The DNA of the CDR3 is TGTGCCAGCAGCGAGAGGTCTCCAGGGGGAAACACCATATATTTT.

The V call is TRBV3-1 (or the pseudogene TRBV3-2), the J call TRBJ2-5; 8 nucleotides line up with TRBD1. The CDR3 length is 15 residues. V gave up 3 bases and J gave up 5 bases; unmatched junction bases: 8. Germline V gene sequence: CDR1 LGHDT, CDR2 YNNKEL (reference sequence). CDR3 in amino acids: CASSQGLGQAETQYF. CDR3 DNA: TGTGCCAGCAGCCAGGGCTTGGGACAGGCGGAGACCCAGTACTTC.

The V and J genes are TRBV7-3 and TRBJ2-1; 10 bases are shared with TRBD1. Germline V gives CDR1 SGHTA, CDR2 FQGTGA. This CDR3 spans 17 amino acids. Unmatched junction bases numbered 3, after V lost 1 base and J lost 0 bases. This CDR3 reads CASSLKGDRGSYNEQFF. In nucleotides, the CDR3 is TGTGCCAGCAGCTTAAAGGGGGACAGGGGCTCCTACAATGAGCAGTTCTTC.

The DNA for the CDR3 is TGTGCCAGCAGCCAACAGGGGAGTTCCGGGGAGCTGTTTTTT. This gives the protein CASSQQGSSGELFF. V gene TRBV5-4 combines with J gene TRBJ2-2; 7 positions match TRBD1. Germline V gene sequence: CDR1 SGHNT, CDR2 YYREEE (reference sequence). This CDR3 spans 14 amino acids. V shed 4 bases, J shed 6 bases, and the junction held 6 bases outside the gene matches. Filled out from reference TRBV5-4 and TRBJ2-2, the complete variable domain reads ETGVTQSPTHLIKTRGQQVTLRCSSQSGHNTVSWYQQALGQGPQFIFQYYREEENGRGNFPPRFSGLQFPNYSSELNVNALELDDSALYLCASSQQGSSGELFFGEGSRLTVL.

This clone has a single count. The V gene is TRBV30, the J gene TRBJ1-2; TRBD1 is a possible D gene (6 bases). There are 12 residues in the CDR3. Germline values: CDR1 GTSNPN, CDR2 SVGIG (reference sequence). V lost 1 base and J 4 bases, leaving 7 bases between the germline ends. CDR3 in DNA: TGTGCCTGGAGTGCAGGGGCCTATGGCTACACCTTC. It codes for CAWSAGAYGYTF.

The CDR3 DNA sequence: TGTGCCAGCTCACCAACGACTAGCACGGAGACCCAGTACTTC. It encodes CASSPTTSTETQYF. V usage is TRBV18 and J usage is TRBJ2-5, with 7 bases that match TRBD2. The CDR3 sequence is 14 residues long. V lost 2 bases and J lost 5; bases outside the gene matches: 5. Germline loops: CDR1 KGHSH, CDR2 LQKENI.

This sequence joins TRBV5-5 and TRBJ1-6, with a tentative D call TRBD1 (5 bases). Per the germline V gene, CDR1 is SGHKS and CDR2 is YYEKEE (reference sequence). The germline V and J ends were trimmed by 9 bases and 5 bases, with 12 bases remaining between them. CDR3 size: 13 residues. CDR3 nucleotide sequence: TGTGCCACCCAGGGACTGGATAATTCACCCCTCCACTTT. Translating it yields CATQGLDNSPLHF.

J is TRBJ1-4 and V is TRBV21-1; the tabulated D call, TRBD1, remains unverified against the DNA. TRBV21-1 counts as a pseudogene. The CDR3 has 18 amino acids. CDR3 DNA sequence: TGTGCCAGCAGCAAAGGAAGGGGCGTCAATGCAACTAATGAAAAACTGTTTTTT. Its translation: CASSKGRGVNATNEKLFF.

This chain connects TRBV2 to TRBJ1-5; D uncertain. Looked up from germline, CDR1 is SNHLY and CDR2 is FYNNEI. The CDR3 has 12 amino acids. Trimming removed 6 bases from V and 4 bases from J, with 7 bases in between. This CDR3 is CASRPGNQPQHF. The CDR3 coding sequence is TGTGCCAGCAGACCAGGAAATCAGCCCCAGCATTTT.

This clone was counted a few times. CDR3 sequence: CASSEGNAGRTQYF. CDR3 DNA sequence: TGTGCCAGCAGCGAGGGGAACGCAGGGAGGACGCAGTATTTT. The chain carries TRBV9 and TRBJ2-3; TRBD2 is a possible D gene (6 bases). Trimming took off 3 bases at V and 9 bases at J, with 17 bases between the two ends. Germline V CDR1 and CDR2: SGDLS, YYNGEE. The CDR3 loop spans 14 amino acids.